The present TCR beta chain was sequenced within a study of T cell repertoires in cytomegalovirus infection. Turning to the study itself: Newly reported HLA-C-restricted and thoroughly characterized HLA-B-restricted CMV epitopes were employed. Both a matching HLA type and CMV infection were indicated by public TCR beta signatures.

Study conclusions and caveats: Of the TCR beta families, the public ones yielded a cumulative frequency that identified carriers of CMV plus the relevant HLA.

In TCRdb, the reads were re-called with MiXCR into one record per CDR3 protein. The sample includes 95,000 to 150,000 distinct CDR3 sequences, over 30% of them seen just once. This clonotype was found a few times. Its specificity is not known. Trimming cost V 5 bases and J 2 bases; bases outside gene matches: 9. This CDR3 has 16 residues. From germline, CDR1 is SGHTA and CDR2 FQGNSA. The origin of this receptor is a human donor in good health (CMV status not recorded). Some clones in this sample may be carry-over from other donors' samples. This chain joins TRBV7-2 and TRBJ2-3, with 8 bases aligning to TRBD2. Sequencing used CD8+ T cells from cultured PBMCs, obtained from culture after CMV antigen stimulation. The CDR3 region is CASSPLGSGVTDTQYF. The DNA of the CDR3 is TGTGCCAGCAGCCCACTGGGTAGCGGGGTCACAGATACGCAGTATTTT.